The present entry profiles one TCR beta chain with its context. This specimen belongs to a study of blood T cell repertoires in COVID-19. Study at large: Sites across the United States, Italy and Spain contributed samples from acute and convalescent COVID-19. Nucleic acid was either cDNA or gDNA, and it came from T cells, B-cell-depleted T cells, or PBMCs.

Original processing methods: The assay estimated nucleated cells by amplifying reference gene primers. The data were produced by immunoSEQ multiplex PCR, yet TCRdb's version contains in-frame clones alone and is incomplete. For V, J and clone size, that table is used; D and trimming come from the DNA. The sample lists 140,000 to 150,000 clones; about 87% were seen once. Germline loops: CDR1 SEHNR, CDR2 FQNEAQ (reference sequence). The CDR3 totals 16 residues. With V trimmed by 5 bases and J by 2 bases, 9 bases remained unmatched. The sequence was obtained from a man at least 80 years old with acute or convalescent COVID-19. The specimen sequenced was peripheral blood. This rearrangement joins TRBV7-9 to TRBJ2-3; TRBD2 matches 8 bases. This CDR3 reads CASSPGGLAYTDTQYF. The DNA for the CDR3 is TGTGCCAGCAGCCCGGGGGGGCTAGCGTACACAGATACGCAGTATTTT.